The 27 T cell receptor beta chains listed next were all sequenced from one sample in a study of beta chain features in type 1 diabetes (dated by TCRdb to 2016 to 2019). Library method: the immunoSEQ multiplex PCR assay. The High Capacity cDNA Reverse Transcription Kit was used to reverse transcribe all of the isolated RNA, meaning that expressed TCRB transcripts were what got sequenced. Here the immuneACCESS table is served through TCRdb, limited to in-frame sequences with V and J called. Missing clones are a known gap in these copies; in checked studies unresolved V genes cover under half, and the rest lacks a known reason. The sample records about 900,000 clones, roughly 16% of which are singletons. 0.02% to 0.025% of the sample rests with the top ten. What was sequenced was naive CD4+ T cells from blood. What this sample's cell subset or site label stands for: true naive CD4+ T cells. The receptors here all came from a woman younger than 30 in good health.

The rearrangement uses TRBV27 and TRBJ1-4, with a possible D match to TRBD1 (5 bases). Trimming pared 5 bases from V and 8 bases from J, leaving 15 bases between. This CDR3 is 14 amino acids long. Germline CDR1 MNHEY, CDR2 SMNVEV (reference sequence). The CDR3 spells CASSRWKGREKLFF. The DNA of the CDR3 is TGTGCCAGCAGTAGGTGGAAGGGGCGGGAAAAACTGTTTTTT.

This clone turned up a few times. The chain carries TRBV6-5 and TRBJ1-5; D not certain. The germline V gene encodes CDR1 MNHEY and CDR2 SVGAGI. CDR3 size: 15 residues. The V and J ends lost 6 bases and 4 bases respectively, with 16 bases between them. The CDR3 DNA follows: TGTGCCAGCAGGGCCGGGCCCCTGGATAATCAGCCCCAGCATTTT. Its protein product is CASRAGPLDNQPQHF.

V gene TRBV5-6 combines with J gene TRBJ2-3, with a weak D call TRBD1 (5 bases). The length of the CDR3 is 16 residues. V was shortened by 0 bases and J by 4 bases, with 15 bases between the two germline ends. Germline CDR1 and CDR2: SGHDT and YYEEEE. The CDR3 nucleotides read TGTGCCAGCAGCTTGGTCGTGTCAGGGTGGGCAGATACGCAGTATTTT. Residues: CASSLVVSGWADTQYF. The variable domain in full, completed from reference TRBV5-6 and TRBJ2-3, reads DAGVTQSPTHLIKTRGQQVTLRCSPKSGHDTVSWYQQALGQGPQFIFQYYEEEERQRGNFPDRFSGHQFPNYSSELNVNALLLGDSALYLCASSLVVSGWADTQYFGPGTRLTVL.

This clone has only a few counts. DNA of the CDR3: TGTGCCAGCAGTGCGACAGGTGTTCAGTATTTT. It yields the protein CASSATGVQYF. The chain couples TRBV2 to TRBJ2-3; a weak D match, TRBD1 (6 bases). Germline CDR1 and CDR2: SNHLY and FYNNEI. V was clipped by 4 bases and J by 12 bases, with 11 bases between them. CDR3 length equals 11 residues.

This clone turned up a few times. The V call is TRBV6-1, the J call TRBJ2-3; D is possibly TRBD1 (6 bases). The V and J ends lost 3 bases and 0 bases respectively, with 22 bases between them. Germline CDR1 reads MNHNS; CDR2 reads SASEGT. The CDR3 consists of 19 residues. DNA of the CDR3: TGTGCCAGCAGTGATGGCTCGGTCATGGGACAACTAAGCACAGATACGCAGTATTTT. The encoded protein is CASSDGSVMGQLSTDTQYF.

V gene TRBV2 combines with J gene TRBJ1-5; D gene ambiguous. Germline loops: CDR1 SNHLY, CDR2 FYNNEI. The CDR3 has 14 residues. V was trimmed by 1 base and J by 4 bases, leaving 8 bases between them. The CDR3 loop is CASSEGLANQPQHF. CDR3 DNA sequence: TGTGCCAGCAGTGAAGGGCTGGCAAATCAGCCCCAGCATTTT.

Concerning this clone: Compared with germline, one end of the junction differs, possibly owing to a read error. The V gene is TRBV11-2, the J gene TRBJ2-2, with 8 bases fitting TRBD1. This CDR3 comprises 16 residues. Germline CDR1 is SGHAT and CDR2 is FQNNGV. The CDR3 sequence: CASTLTRGPHTGELFF. In DNA form, the CDR3 reads TGTGCCAGCACCTTAACCAGGGGGCCCCACACCGGGGAGCTGTTTTTT.

This chain joins TRBV27 and TRBJ1-1; D possibly corresponds to TRBD1 (6 bases). This CDR3 is built from 14 residues. V was trimmed by 7 bases and J by 0 bases, leaving 12 bases between them. Germline CDR1 is MNHEY and CDR2 is SMNVEV (reference sequence). DNA for the CDR3: TGTGCCAGCAAACCCGACAGGCTGAACACTGAAGCTTTCTTT. Its protein is CASKPDRLNTEAFF.

V is TRBV6-6 and J is TRBJ2-1, with no clear D. Germline V lookup: CDR1 MNHNY, CDR2 SVGAGI (reference sequence). Between the trimmed V and J ends, which lost 6 bases and 9 bases, there was a span of 24 bases. The CDR3 has 16 amino acids. The CDR3 nucleotides are TGTGCCAGCAGCCTATCCGTAGGGTCGTTAGGGCCTGAGCAGTTCTTC. Translation: CASSLSVGSLGPEQFF.

V gene TRBV9 combines with J gene TRBJ1-2; D call uncertain. Deletions cut 0 bases from V and 8 bases from J, with 20 bases between. This CDR3 is built from 16 residues. Germline-derived CDR1 and CDR2 are SGDLS and YYNGEE. The CDR3 DNA follows: TGTGCCAGCAGCGTAGACATCGGTGGGAGCTGGTGGGGCTACACCTTC. Protein: CASSVDIGGSWWGYTF.

This clone was counted only a few times. Additional DNA sequences in this sample encode the identical CDR3. CDR3: CASRPTGTANTGELFF. The CDR3 coding sequence is TGCGCCAGCAGACCCACCGGGACAGCGAACACCGGGGAGCTGTTTTTT. The J gene is TRBJ2-2, the V gene TRBV5-1; 7 bases align to TRBD1. The junction had 7 bases not matched to a gene; V was cut back by 5 bases and J by 0 bases. Per the germline V gene, CDR1 is SGHRS and CDR2 is YFSETQ. This CDR3 has 16 residues.

The sample holds a few counts of this clone. The chain has TRBV2 and TRBJ2-5, with TRBD2 matching over 10 bases. CDR1 is SNHLY and CDR2 is FYNNEI in the germline V gene. The CDR3 extends over 14 amino acids. The junction had 5 bases not matched to a gene; V was cut back by 6 bases and J by 4 bases. In nucleotides, the CDR3 is TGTGCCAGCAGCCAAGCGGGAGGGGGAGAGACCCAGTACTTC. It specifies CASSQAGGGETQYF. Looking up the rest from reference TRBV2 and TRBJ2-5 gives the full variable domain: EPEVTQTPSHQVTQMGQEVILRCVPISNHLYFYWYRQILGQKVEFLVSFYNNEISEKSEIFDDQFSVERPDGSNFTLKIRSTKLEDSAMYFCASSQAGGGETQYFGPGTRLLVL.

The gene calls are TRBV11-2 and TRBJ1-2, with a tentative D call TRBD1 (5 bases). The CDR3 totals 14 residues. Trimming left V 1 base short and J 2 bases short, with 8 bases between. Per the germline V gene, CDR1 is SGHAT and CDR2 is FQNNGV. CDR3 amino acids: CASSLGTTNYGYTF. The CDR3, as DNA: TGTGCCAGCAGCTTAGGGACAACGAACTATGGCTACACCTTC.

The gene calls are TRBV7-2 and TRBJ2-7; 9 bases are shared with TRBD2. The CDR3 runs to 13 residues. Losses at the gene ends were 5 bases for V and 3 bases for J; bases not matched to a gene: 2. The germline V gene has CDR1 SGHTA and CDR2 FQGNSA. The CDR3 nucleotides read TGTGCCAGCAGCCATAGCGGGGGCTACGAGCAGTACTTC. It translates to CASSHSGGYEQYF.

V is TRBV28 and J is TRBJ1-5; D remains unclear. Germline CDR1 reads MDHEN; CDR2 reads SYDVKM. Trimming cost V 9 bases and J 3 bases, with 3 bases left between them. This CDR3 has 10 amino acids. The CDR3 region is CARFNQPQHF. CDR3 coding DNA: TGTGCCAGATTCAATCAGCCCCAGCATTTT.

The chain couples TRBV4-1 to TRBJ1-1; D uncertain. From germline, CDR1 is MGHRA and CDR2 YSYEKL. The length of the CDR3 is 14 residues. With 0 bases removed from V and 5 bases from J, the gap between germline ends came to 10 bases. The CDR3: CASSQESSWTEAFF. The CDR3 nucleotides read TGCGCCAGCAGCCAAGAATCCAGCTGGACTGAAGCTTTCTTT.

This clone was seen a handful of times. The same CDR3 also results from other DNA sequences found in this sample. The gene calls are TRBV11-2 and TRBJ1-5; D gene unclear. Trimming pared 2 bases from V and 0 bases from J, leaving 2 bases between. Looked up from germline, CDR1 is SGHAT and CDR2 is FQNNGV. The CDR3 extends over 13 amino acids. The CDR3 here is CASSLNSNQPQHF. DNA for the CDR3: TGTGCCAGCAGCTTAAATAGCAATCAGCCCCAGCATTTT.

This clone has only a few counts. The chain joins TRBV27 to TRBJ1-1; D is ambiguous. CDR3 length: 14 amino acids. CDR1 and CDR2 (germline): MNHEY, SMNVEV (reference sequence). Trimming took off 8 bases at V and 1 base at J, with 14 bases between the two ends. CDR3 protein: CASGTRTGNTEAFF. CDR3 nucleotide sequence: TGTGCCAGCGGAACACGGACGGGGAACACTGAAGCTTTCTTT.

This rearrangement joins TRBV7-2 to TRBJ2-7, with TRBD2 matching 7 bases. The junction had 12 bases not matched to a gene; V was cut back by 5 bases and J by 2 bases. Germline V gives CDR1 SGHTA, CDR2 FQGNSA. CDR3 size: 16 residues. The CDR3 bases are TGTGCCAGCAGCCGACACGGACTAGTCTCCGCCTACGAGCAGTACTTC. This codes for CASSRHGLVSAYEQYF. The whole variable domain, filled in from reference TRBV7-2 and TRBJ2-7, reads GAGVSQSPSNKVTEKGKDVELRCDPISGHTALYWYRQSLGQGLEFLIYFQGNSAPDKSGLPSDRFSAERTGGSVSTLTIQRTQQEDSAVYLCASSRHGLVSAYEQYFGPGTRLTVT.

This sequence joins TRBV21-1 and TRBJ2-1. TRBV21-1 is a pseudogene. This CDR3 comprises 13 residues. CDR3: CASSKGGWDEQFF. As DNA, the CDR3 is TGTGCCAGCAGCAAAGGGGGGTGGGATGAGCAGTTCTTC.

This clone has more than one count but fewer than ten. As DNA, the CDR3 is TGTGCCAGCAGCTTACTCCTAGCGGGAGGAGCAGACGAGCAGTACTTC. Its protein product is CASSLLLAGGADEQYF. The gene calls are TRBV7-2 and TRBJ2-7, with 11 bases lining up with TRBD2. Trimming cost V 2 bases and J 5 bases; bases outside gene matches: 8. The germline V gene encodes CDR1 SGHTA and CDR2 FQGNSA. This CDR3 contains 16 residues. Variable domain in full (rest from reference TRBV7-2 and TRBJ2-7): GAGVSQSPSNKVTEKGKDVELRCDPISGHTALYWYRQSLGQGLEFLIYFQGNSAPDKSGLPSDRFSAERTGGSVSTLTIQRTQQEDSAVYLCASSLLLAGGADEQYFGPGTRLTVT.

The J gene is TRBJ1-3, the V gene TRBV7-8; 8 bases fit TRBD1. The CDR3 has 17 residues. Looked up from germline, CDR1 is SGHVS and CDR2 is FQNEAQ. J was trimmed by 7 bases and V by 5 bases; bases with no gene match: 16. The CDR3 DNA sequence: TGTGCCAGCAGCCCTAGGCGAGTTCAGGGGGCGTGGAACACCATATATTTT. This encodes CASSPRRVQGAWNTIYF.

The rearrangement links TRBV15 to TRBJ1-3, with TRBD1 as a possible D gene (6 bases). V lost 5 bases to trimming and J lost 5 bases, with 16 bases between them. The CDR3 is 15 amino acids. The germline V gene has CDR1 LNHNV and CDR2 YYDKDF (reference sequence). The CDR3: CATSAAGGPRNTIYF. CDR3 coding DNA: TGTGCCACCAGCGCTGCTGGGGGGCCCCGAAACACCATATATTTT.

This clone came up a few times. The V gene is TRBV4-1, the J gene TRBJ2-3; D unclear. The CDR3 spans 12 residues. V lost 1 base, J lost 7 bases, and 6 bases lay in between. CDR1 is MGHRA, CDR2 YSYEKL, per germline. For the CDR3, the DNA is TGCGCCAGCAGCCAAGTAGGGAATACGCAGTATTTT. Residues: CASSQVGNTQYF.

There are a few counts of this clone. This CDR3 is CASSPQTLRGRRIEQYF. CDR3 nucleotide sequence: TGTGCCAGCTCACCACAGACTTTAAGGGGGCGCCGGATCGAGCAGTACTTC. The genes are TRBV18 and TRBJ2-7, with TRBD1 matching over 7 bases. Germline V gene data show CDR1 as KGHSH and CDR2 as LQKENI. The CDR3 consists of 17 residues. The trim removed 1 base at V and 6 bases at J, leaving 15 bases unmatched.

The table lists this clone with a few counts. The chain carries TRBV9 and TRBJ2-1, with TRBD2 matching over 9 bases. Per germline, CDR1 SGDLS and CDR2 YYNGEE. CDR3 size: 15 residues. V shed 2 bases, J shed 8 bases, and the junction held 8 bases outside the gene matches. The DNA of the CDR3 is TGTGCCAGCAGCGTCGGGGTTAGCGGGAGTGATGAGCAGTTCTTC. It codes for CASSVGVSGSDEQFF.

The gene calls are TRBV4-3 and TRBJ2-7; no clear D. The CDR3 covers 15 residues. Germline CDR1 and CDR2: LGHNA and YSLEER. V was trimmed by 0 bases and J by 4 bases, leaving 13 bases between them. CDR3 in DNA: TGCGCCAGCAGCCAAGAGGCAGGATTCTCTTACGAGCAGTACTTC. Amino acids: CASSQEAGFSYEQYF.